The 28 T cell receptor beta chains listed next were all sequenced from one sample in a study of shared clonotypes between healthy human individuals. Assay used: immunoSEQ multiplex PCR; TCRdb lists only in-frame clones, some missing. Among roughly 1,100,000 clones, under 80% were seen once, and the ten largest hold approximately 1.5%. Source material: memory CD4+ T cells sorted from blood. Subset here: CD45RA-negative fraction. The receptor set was obtained from a man aged 18 to 30 in good health.

This chain joins TRBV25-1 and TRBJ2-1; D is ambiguous. V was pared by 2 bases and J by 5 bases, with 19 bases between. This CDR3 contains 17 residues. From germline, CDR1 is MGHDK and CDR2 SYGVNS. In nucleotides, the CDR3 is TGTGCCAGCAGTGAAGGTGGGATGAAGTATCGAAACAATGAGCAGTTCTTC. Its protein is CASSEGGMKYRNNEQFF.

The rearrangement uses TRBV6-1 and TRBJ1-1; a possible D gene is TRBD1 (5 bases). CDR1 is MNHNS and CDR2 is SASEGT in the germline V gene. Trimming stripped 5 bases from V and 0 bases from J, with 13 bases between. This CDR3 is 15 amino acids long. The chain's CDR3 is CASSTIDSMNTEAFF. In nucleotides, the CDR3 is TGTGCCAGCAGTACAATAGACAGCATGAACACTGAAGCTTTCTTT.

V gene TRBV10-3 combines with J gene TRBJ2-5, with D possibly being TRBD1 or TRBD2 (5 bases each). V was clipped by 0 bases and J by 5 bases, with 10 bases between them. The CDR3 totals 14 residues. The V gene's germline CDR1 is ENHRY and CDR2 SYGVKD. DNA for the CDR3: TGTGCCATCAGTGAGTCCCAAGGGGAGGAGACCCAGTACTTC. This encodes CAISESQGEETQYF.

This chain joins TRBV18 and TRBJ1-1; D is unresolved. The V gene's germline CDR1 is KGHSH and CDR2 LQKENI. The ends were cut back, 4 bases at V and 3 bases at J, with 9 bases in the middle. The CDR3 is 13 residues long. This chain's CDR3 is CASSQVDDTEAFF. DNA of the CDR3: TGTGCCAGCTCACAGGTCGATGACACTGAAGCTTTCTTT. The variable domain in full, completed from reference TRBV18 and TRBJ1-1, reads NAGVMQNPRHLVRRRGQEARLRCSPMKGHSHVYWYRQLPEEGLKFMVYLQKENIIDESGMPKERFSAEFPKEGPSILRIQQVVRGDSAAYFCASSQVDDTEAFFGQGTRLTVV.

This clone was counted between two and nine times. This sequence joins TRBV5-5 and TRBJ2-3; D not resolved. The CDR3 runs 14 residues. From germline, CDR1 is SGHKS and CDR2 YYEKEE (reference sequence). The V end was cut by 1 base, the J end by 1 base, with 7 bases between. The CDR3 DNA sequence: TGTGCCAGCAGCTTGACAGACCGCACAGATACGCAGTATTTT. Protein product: CASSLTDRTDTQYF.

This chain connects TRBV6-5 to TRBJ1-1; D gene uncertain. The CDR3 has 14 amino acids. With 6 bases removed from V and 2 bases from J, the gap between germline ends came to 13 bases. Germline CDR1 reads MNHEY; CDR2 reads SVGAGI. The CDR3: CASRTTAPNTEAFF. Written as DNA, the CDR3 is TGTGCCAGCAGGACAACAGCACCTAACACTGAAGCTTTCTTT.

The chain uses TRBV30 and TRBJ1-2; D gene uncertain. This CDR3 region has 13 residues. V lost 5 bases to trimming and J lost 5 bases, with 15 bases between them. Germline CDR1 and CDR2: GTSNPN and SVGIG (reference sequence). The CDR3: CAWGGRAGYGYTF. The CDR3 DNA reads as TGTGCCTGGGGAGGGCGGGCCGGGTATGGCTACACCTTC.

The J gene is TRBJ2-2, the V gene TRBV7-8, with a possible D match to TRBD2 (5 bases). The CDR3 sequence is 15 residues long. V was shortened by 3 bases and J by 6 bases, with 14 bases between the two germline ends. Germline CDR1 SGHVS, CDR2 FQNEAQ. The CDR3 loop is CASSFSGSTAGELFF. CDR3 nucleotides: TGTGCCAGCAGCTTCTCGGGGTCGACGGCCGGGGAGCTGTTTTTT.

This chain joins TRBV15 and TRBJ2-1, with D perhaps given as TRBD1 or TRBD2 (5 bases each). Germline V gene sequence: CDR1 LNHNV, CDR2 YYDKDF (reference sequence). The CDR3 runs 14 residues. Trimming pared 1 base from V and 5 bases from J, leaving 9 bases between. CDR3 sequence: CATSRVQEDNEQFF. CDR3 bases: TGTGCCACCAGCAGAGTACAGGAGGACAATGAGCAGTTCTTC.

This chain joins TRBV2 and TRBJ2-3; no reliable D call. The CDR3 has 12 residues. Germline CDR1 reads SNHLY; CDR2 reads FYNNEI. V lost 8 bases to trimming and J lost 0 bases, with 6 bases between them. CDR3 nucleotide sequence: TGTGCCAGCGCCTCTAGCACAGATACGCAGTATTTT. Protein sequence: CASASSTDTQYF. Complete variable domain (other parts from reference TRBV2 and TRBJ2-3): EPEVTQTPSHQVTQMGQEVILRCVPISNHLYFYWYRQILGQKVEFLVSFYNNEISEKSEIFDDQFSVERPDGSNFTLKIRSTKLEDSAMYFCASASSTDTQYFGPGTRLTVL.

Judged by abundance, this clone is medium-sized. The chain employs TRBV4-3 and TRBJ1-1; 10 bases map to TRBD1. Trimming took 3 bases from V and 0 from J; bases not matched to a gene: 4. Germline CDR1 is LGHNA and CDR2 is YSLEER. The CDR3 totals 16 residues. The CDR3 DNA follows: TGCGCCAGCAGCCAGGGGGGGACAGGGGTGAACACTGAAGCTTTCTTT. Amino acids: CASSQGGTGVNTEAFF.

This chain links TRBV5-4 with TRBJ1-5; D is ambiguous. Trimming took 4 bases from V and 4 from J, leaving 9 bases between them. The germline CDR1 and CDR2 sequences are SGHNT and YYREEE (reference sequence). CDR3 length equals 13 residues. CDR3 in amino acids: CASSPDPNQPQHF. In DNA form, the CDR3 reads TGTGCCAGCAGCCCCGACCCTAATCAGCCCCAGCATTTT.

The chain joins TRBV2 to TRBJ2-2; TRBD1 aligns across 7 bases. The CDR3 extends over 15 amino acids. CDR1 and CDR2 from the germline V gene are SNHLY and FYNNEI. With V trimmed by 6 bases and J by 2 bases, 6 bases remained unmatched. The CDR3 nucleotides read TGTGCCAGCAGAAAAGGACAGGTTAACACCGGGGAGCTGTTTTTT. It specifies CASRKGQVNTGELFF.

The CDR3 DNA sequence: TGTGCCAGCAGCCCGTCGACTGGGGGCTTCACAGATACGCAGTATTTT. Its protein is CASSPSTGGFTDTQYF. V and J are TRBV7-2 and TRBJ2-3; perhaps TRBD1 as D (6 bases). Trimming took off 5 bases at V and 2 bases at J, with 17 bases between the two ends. The CDR3 runs 16 residues. Germline CDR1 reads SGHTA; CDR2 reads FQGNSA. The full variable domain, in which reference TRBV7-2 and TRBJ2-3 provide the parts outside the CDR3, is GAGVSQSPSNKVTEKGKDVELRCDPISGHTALYWYRQSLGQGLEFLIYFQGNSAPDKSGLPSDRFSAERTGGSVSTLTIQRTQQEDSAVYLCASSPSTGGFTDTQYFGPGTRLTVL.

The V and J genes are TRBV6-5 and TRBJ2-7; D remains unclear. Germline V gene lookup returns CDR1 MNHEY and CDR2 SVGAGI. The V end was cut by 2 bases, the J end by 1 base, with 15 bases between. This CDR3 is built from 16 residues. CDR3 region: CASSYGSQGGSYEQYF. Here the CDR3 DNA reads TGTGCCAGCAGTTACGGATCCCAAGGCGGATCCTACGAGCAGTACTTC.

As for this clone: Given a much more abundant clone one base away, this may be a read error. The chain is built from TRBV29-1 and TRBJ1-2; TRBD1 might be the D (5 bases). V shed 3 bases and J shed 4 bases, with 9 bases lying between them. The CDR3 extends over 12 amino acids. CDR1 and CDR2 from the germline V gene are SQVTM and ANQGSEA. This chain's CDR3 is CSVDRDGYGYTF. CDR3 sequence (DNA): TGCAGCGTTGACAGGGACGGCTATGGCTACACCTTC.

This chain links TRBV28 with TRBJ2-3; TRBD2 aligns across 11 bases. CDR3 length: 18 residues. Germline lookup yields CDR1 MDHEN and CDR2 SYDVKM. Trimming removed 3 bases from V and 5 bases from J; junction bases left unmatched: 13. The CDR3 DNA reads TGTGCCAGCAGTTTGTCCATGACTAGCGGGGCGCCGGGAGATACGCAGTATTTT. Translated, it gives CASSLSMTSGAPGDTQYF.

The chain uses TRBV6-1 and TRBJ1-6, with 9 bases identical to TRBD1. Losses at the gene ends were 6 bases for V and 5 bases for J; bases not matched to a gene: 5. The CDR3 is 15 amino acids. Germline assignment: CDR1 MNHNS and CDR2 SASEGT. The CDR3 DNA follows: TGTGCCAGCAGGGACAGGGGACATAATAATTCACCCCTCCACTTT. Translating gives CASRDRGHNNSPLHF.

This clone occurred a few times. V and J are TRBV9 and TRBJ1-2; D is unresolved. The V end was cut by 0 bases, the J end by 4 bases, with 10 bases between. The CDR3 covers 14 residues. The V gene's germline CDR1 is SGDLS and CDR2 YYNGEE. The chain's CDR3 is CASSVVPSGYGYTF. The CDR3 DNA reads TGTGCCAGCAGCGTAGTCCCCTCAGGCTATGGCTACACCTTC. Supplemented by reference TRBV9 and TRBJ1-2, the full variable domain reads DSGVTQTPKHLITATGQRVTLRCSPRSGDLSVYWYQQSLDQGLQFLIQYYNGEERAKGNILERFSAQQFPDLHSELNLSSLELGDSALYFCASSVVPSGYGYTFGSGTRLTVV.

V is TRBV10-3 and J is TRBJ1-3; D unresolved. Trimming stripped 3 bases from V and 3 bases from J, with 3 bases between. This CDR3 region has 12 residues. Germline values: CDR1 ENHRY, CDR2 SYGVKD. CDR3 amino acids: CAISENGNTIYF. The CDR3 nucleotides read TGTGCCATCAGTGAAAATGGAAACACCATATATTTT.

The chain couples TRBV18 to TRBJ2-6; D perhaps matches TRBD2 (6 bases). CDR1 is KGHSH, CDR2 LQKENI, per germline. The CDR3 consists of 18 residues. With 8 bases removed from V and 0 bases from J, the gap between germline ends came to 20 bases. CDR3 nucleotide sequence: TGTGCCAGCGCCTCGGCCCCGGGACTCTCCTCTGGGGCCAACGTCCTGACTTTC. Translation gives CASASAPGLSSGANVLTF. Full variable domain (remainder filled in from reference TRBV18 and TRBJ2-6): NAGVMQNPRHLVRRRGQEARLRCSPMKGHSHVYWYRQLPEEGLKFMVYLQKENIIDESGMPKERFSAEFPKEGPSILRIQQVVRGDSAAYFCASASAPGLSSGANVLTFGAGSRLTVL.

In its sample, this clone was seen once. This chain connects TRBV28 to TRBJ1-2, with D tentatively TRBD1 (5 bases). Germline assignment: CDR1 MDHEN and CDR2 SYDVKM. This CDR3 region has 13 residues. With 10 bases removed from V and 2 bases from J, the gap between germline ends came to 14 bases. CDR3 protein: CATKPGGNYGYTF. The CDR3 DNA reads as TGTGCCACCAAGCCGGGGGGGAACTATGGCTACACCTTC.

The V and J genes are TRBV5-1 and TRBJ1-1, with TRBD1 identical over 7 bases. Germline trimming cut 7 bases from V and 6 bases from J; bases unmatched to any gene: 9. Germline lookup yields CDR1 SGHRS and CDR2 YFSETQ. This CDR3 contains 13 residues. The DNA for the CDR3 is TGCGCCAGCTCCCTCAGGGGGGTATCTGAAGCTTTCTTT. This sequence encodes CASSLRGVSEAFF.

CDR3 in amino acids: CASSLVQGTTGELFF. The CDR3, as DNA: TGCGCCAGCAGCTTGGTGCAGGGGACCACCGGGGAGCTGTTTTTT. V and J are TRBV5-1 and TRBJ2-2, with a possible D match to TRBD1 (6 bases). The germline CDR1 and CDR2 sequences are SGHRS and YFSETQ. V was shortened by 0 bases and J by 4 bases, with 10 bases between the two germline ends. The CDR3 loop spans 15 amino acids. Supplemented by reference TRBV5-1 and TRBJ2-2, the full variable domain reads KAGVTQTPRYLIKTRGQQVTLSCSPISGHRSVSWYQQTPGQGLQFLFEYFSETQRNKGNFPGRFSGRQFSNSRSEMNVSTLELGDSALYLCASSLVQGTTGELFFGEGSRLTVL.

The V and J genes are TRBV19 and TRBJ2-7, with a weak D call TRBD1 (5 bases). Germline lookup yields CDR1 LNHDA and CDR2 SQIVND (reference sequence). V was clipped by 4 bases and J by 3 bases, with 10 bases between them. The CDR3 loop spans 13 amino acids. In nucleotides, the CDR3 is TGTGCCAGTAGTACAGGGTCTGGCTACGAGCAGTACTTC. Its protein is CASSTGSGYEQYF. The variable domain in full, completed from reference TRBV19 and TRBJ2-7, reads DGGITQSPKYLFRKEGQNVTLSCEQNLNHDAMYWYRQDPGQGLRLIYYSQIVNDFQKGDIAEGYSVSREKKESFPLTVTSAQKNPTAFYLCASSTGSGYEQYFGPGTRLTVT.

V is TRBV30 and J is TRBJ2-5; D gene ambiguous. Germline assignment: CDR1 GTSNPN and CDR2 SVGIG (reference sequence). The CDR3 length is 13 residues. Trimming removed 0 bases from V and 4 bases from J, with 9 bases in between. The CDR3 nucleotides are TGTGCCTGGAGTGTAATGACCGGAGAGACCCAGTACTTC. Translation: CAWSVMTGETQYF.

The chain is built from TRBV5-6 and TRBJ1-5; D is perhaps TRBD1 (5 bases). This CDR3 contains 14 residues. V lost 0 bases and J 6 bases, leaving 10 bases between the germline ends. Germline assignment: CDR1 SGHDT and CDR2 YYEEEE. The CDR3 sequence is CASSLGLGGQPQHF. In DNA, the CDR3 is TGTGCCAGCAGCTTGGGACTTGGGGGTCAGCCCCAGCATTTT.

The chain combines TRBV9 with TRBJ1-2, with D unresolved. The germline gives CDR1 SGDLS, CDR2 YYNGEE. The CDR3 extends over 11 amino acids. The V end lost 4 bases, the J end lost 2 bases, and 3 bases lay between the germline ends. Written as DNA, the CDR3 is TGTGCCAGCAGCCACAACTATGGCTACACCTTC. It codes for CASSHNYGYTF.